This TCR beta chain was captured by sequencing in a study of early T cells in non-severe SARS-CoV-2 infection. The CDR3 is made up of 13 amino acids. V lost 3 bases, J lost 3 bases, and 9 bases lay in between. The germline V gene encodes CDR1 KGHSH and CDR2 LQKENI. Individual cDNA molecules received unique molecular identifiers. TCRdb independently ran MiXCR on the 5' RACE reads; one entry per CDR3 protein. This table holds over 85,000 distinct CDR3 sequences, approximately 16% found once. Source material: whole blood. The V and J genes are TRBV18 and TRBJ2-7; TRBD1 is a possible D gene (6 bases). The receptor was isolated from an adult who was a healthcare worker with PCR-confirmed SARS-CoV-2 infection or an uninfected control (not recorded which). The CDR3 coding sequence is TGTGCCAGCTCACCGGCCAGGGGCTACGAGCAGTACTTC. Protein product: CASSPARGYEQYF.